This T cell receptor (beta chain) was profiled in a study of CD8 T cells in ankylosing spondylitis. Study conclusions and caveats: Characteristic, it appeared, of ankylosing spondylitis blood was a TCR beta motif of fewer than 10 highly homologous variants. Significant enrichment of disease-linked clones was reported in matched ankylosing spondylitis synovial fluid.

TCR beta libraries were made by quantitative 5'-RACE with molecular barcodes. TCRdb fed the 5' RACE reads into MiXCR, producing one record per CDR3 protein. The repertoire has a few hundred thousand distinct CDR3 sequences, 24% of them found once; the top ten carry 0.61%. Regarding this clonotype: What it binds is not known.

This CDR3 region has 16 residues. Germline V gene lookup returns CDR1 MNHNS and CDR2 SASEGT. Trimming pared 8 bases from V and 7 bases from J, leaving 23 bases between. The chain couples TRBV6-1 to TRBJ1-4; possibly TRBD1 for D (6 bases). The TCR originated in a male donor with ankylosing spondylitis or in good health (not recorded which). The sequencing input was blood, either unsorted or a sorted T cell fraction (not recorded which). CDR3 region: CASCTGRVSRGEKLFF. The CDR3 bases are TGTGCCAGCTGTACGGGCCGCGTGTCCAGGGGTGAAAAACTGTTTTTT.